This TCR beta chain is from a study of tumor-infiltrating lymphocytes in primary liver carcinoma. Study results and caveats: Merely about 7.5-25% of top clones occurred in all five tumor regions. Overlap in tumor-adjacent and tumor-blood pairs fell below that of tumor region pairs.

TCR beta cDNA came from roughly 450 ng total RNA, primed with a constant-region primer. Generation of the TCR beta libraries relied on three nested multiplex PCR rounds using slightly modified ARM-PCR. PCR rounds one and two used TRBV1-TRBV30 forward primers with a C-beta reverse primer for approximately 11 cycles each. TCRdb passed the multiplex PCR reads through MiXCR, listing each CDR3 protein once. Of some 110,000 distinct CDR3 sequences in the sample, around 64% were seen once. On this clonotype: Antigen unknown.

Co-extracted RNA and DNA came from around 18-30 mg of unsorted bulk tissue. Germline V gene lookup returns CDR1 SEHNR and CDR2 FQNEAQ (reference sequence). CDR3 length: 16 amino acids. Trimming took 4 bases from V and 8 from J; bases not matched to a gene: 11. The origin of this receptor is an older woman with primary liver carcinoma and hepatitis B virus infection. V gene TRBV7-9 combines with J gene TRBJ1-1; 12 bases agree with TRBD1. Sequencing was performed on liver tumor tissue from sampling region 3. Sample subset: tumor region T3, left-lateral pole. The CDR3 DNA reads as TGTGCCAGCAGCTCGGGGGACAGGGGGCCGCAGGGGGAAGCTTTCTTT. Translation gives CASSSGDRGPQGEAFF.